A single sample is the source of the 27 T cell receptor beta chains below, sequenced in a study of CD8 T cells in Susac syndrome. The RNA, roughly 0.5 to 1 ug, was put through reverse transcription using random hexamers. Using its own MiXCR run on the immunoSEQ multiplex PCR reads, TCRdb lists one record per CDR3 protein. The sample has 150,000 or so distinct CDR3 sequences; about 95% are singletons. Material: CD4+ T cells from PBMCs. The receptors were sampled from a human donor in good health.

J is TRBJ1-1 and V is TRBV20-1, with a weak D call TRBD1 (6 bases). The CDR3 contains 14 residues. CDR1 is DFQATT and CDR2 is SNEGSKA in the germline V gene (reference sequence). V was cut by 3 bases and J by 7 bases, with 18 bases left in between. As DNA, the CDR3 is TGCAGTGCTAGTGGTTTTAGGGGGAATGGTGAAGCTTTCTTT. Its translation: CSASGFRGNGEAFF.

This clonotype was seen a single time. J is TRBJ2-7 and V is TRBV6-2 or TRBV6-3; D is unclear. V was pared by 6 bases and J by 3 bases, with 18 bases between. In germline, CDR1 is MNHEY, CDR2 SVGEGT. This CDR3 contains 15 residues. The CDR3 loop reads CASSPHFGLIYEQYF. The DNA for the CDR3 is TGTGCCAGCAGCCCCCACTTCGGATTAATCTACGAGCAGTACTTC.

The chain combines TRBV19 with TRBJ1-2; D call uncertain. Germline assignment: CDR1 LNHDA and CDR2 SQIVND (reference sequence). V was clipped by 6 bases and J by 3 bases, with 5 bases between them. The CDR3 runs to 11 residues. CDR3 region: CASRRDYGYTF. The CDR3 DNA is TGTGCCAGTAGGAGAGACTATGGCTACACCTTC.

V and J are TRBV12-3 or TRBV12-4 and TRBJ2-3; 7 bases line up with TRBD2. The V gene end was trimmed by 8 bases and the J gene end by 1 base; junction bases not matched to a gene: 6. This CDR3 region has 14 residues. In DNA form, the CDR3 reads TGTGCCAGCGCTCGGGAGGCCGGCACAGATACGCAGTATTTT. Translating it yields CASAREAGTDTQYF.

J is TRBJ1-2 and V is TRBV27, with D possibly matching TRBD1 (6 bases). CDR1 is MNHEY, CDR2 SMNVEV, per germline (reference sequence). The V and J ends lost 5 bases and 7 bases respectively, with 20 bases between them. CDR3 length: 15 amino acids. As DNA, the CDR3 is TGTGCCAGCAGTCCACACGACAGGAAGGTCGCTGGCTACACCTTC. It translates to CASSPHDRKVAGYTF.

The chain is built from TRBV4-3 and TRBJ2-6; maybe TRBD2 (6 bases). Trimming stripped 1 base from V and 4 bases from J, with 14 bases between. Germline V gene data show CDR1 as LGHNA and CDR2 as YSLEER. The CDR3 has 17 amino acids. The CDR3 bases are TGCGCCAGCAGCCAAGGGCCGGGGGAGACAGGGGCCAACGTCCTGACTTTC. Residues: CASSQGPGETGANVLTF.

The V call is TRBV30, the J call TRBJ2-7, with TRBD1 matching over 8 bases. The length of the CDR3 is 16 residues. Germline CDR1 is GTSNPN and CDR2 is SVGIG (reference sequence). J was trimmed by 0 bases and V by 0 bases; bases with no gene match: 7. CDR3 DNA sequence: TGTGCCTGGAGTGTACGGGGACAGGTTCACTCCTACGAGCAGTACTTC. Its translation: CAWSVRGQVHSYEQYF.

This clonotype has only a few counts. The rearrangement uses TRBV19 and TRBJ1-6; D possibly corresponds to TRBD1 (5 bases). The V and J ends lost 8 bases and 7 bases respectively, with 12 bases between them. Germline V gene sequence: CDR1 LNHDA, CDR2 SQIVND (reference sequence). The CDR3 sequence is 13 residues long. The CDR3 nucleotides are TGTGCCAGTCGAGCGGGGACGAATTCACCCCTCCACTTT. Translation: CASRAGTNSPLHF.

V and J are TRBV5-6 and TRBJ2-5; no firm D call. In germline, CDR1 is SGHDT, CDR2 YYEEEE. The germline V and J ends were trimmed by 4 bases and 2 bases, with 21 bases remaining between them. This CDR3 is 17 amino acids long. The CDR3 bases are TGTGCCAGCAGCGACCTAATCGGCCCCGCAATTCAAGAGACCCAGTACTTC. This encodes CASSDLIGPAIQETQYF. Together with reference TRBV5-6 and TRBJ2-5, the CDR3 gives the full variable domain: DAGVTQSPTHLIKTRGQQVTLRCSPKSGHDTVSWYQQALGQGPQFIFQYYEEEERQRGNFPDRFSGHQFPNYSSELNVNALLLGDSALYLCASSDLIGPAIQETQYFGPGTRLLVL.

The genes are TRBV20-1 and TRBJ2-3; 9 nucleotides align to TRBD1. The CDR3 loop spans 14 amino acids. V lost 4 bases to trimming and J lost 3 bases; unmatched junction nucleotides: 5. Germline assignment: CDR1 DFQATT and CDR2 SNEGSKA (reference sequence). As DNA, the CDR3 is TGCAGTGCTACCCGGACAGGGGTAACAGATACGCAGTATTTT. The encoded protein is CSATRTGVTDTQYF.

This clonotype was detected only once. Written as DNA, the CDR3 is TGCAGTGCTAGATCCACTGGACAGGGCAATCAGCCCCAGCATTTT. It yields the protein CSARSTGQGNQPQHF. This rearrangement joins TRBV20-1 to TRBJ1-5; 7 bases agree with TRBD1. The length of the CDR3 is 15 residues. CDR1 and CDR2 (germline): DFQATT, SNEGSKA (reference sequence). Losses at the gene ends were 2 bases for V and 2 bases for J; bases not matched to a gene: 6.

The V gene is TRBV7-2, the J gene TRBJ2-3; 14 bases agree with TRBD2. CDR1 is SGHTA, CDR2 FQGNSA, per germline. This CDR3 has 15 residues. The trim removed 3 bases at V and 8 bases at J, leaving 4 bases unmatched. The CDR3 reads CASSLTSGGAVTQYF. The CDR3 DNA reads as TGTGCCAGCAGCTTGACTAGCGGGGGGGCCGTTACGCAGTATTTT.

The CDR3 protein is CASSYLARDSIDEQFF. CDR3 sequence (DNA): TGTGCCAGCAGTTACCTAGCTCGCGATTCGATCGATGAGCAGTTCTTC. The chain joins TRBV6-2 or TRBV6-3 to TRBJ2-1; tentatively, D is TRBD2 (5 bases). CDR3 length equals 16 residues. Germline V gene data show CDR1 as MNHEY and CDR2 as SVGEGT. Trimming cost V 2 bases and J 8 bases, with 19 bases left between them.

V is TRBV12-3 or TRBV12-4 and J is TRBJ2-5; 7 nucleotides agree with TRBD1. This CDR3 contains 13 residues. The V gene end was trimmed by 6 bases and the J gene end by 5 bases; junction bases not matched to a gene: 6. The CDR3 region has the DNA TGTGCCAGCAGCAGGACAGGCCTGGAGACCCAGTACTTC. Translation: CASSRTGLETQYF.

This rearrangement joins TRBV14 to TRBJ2-2, with D possibly TRBD1 on 5 matching bases. The germline V gene encodes CDR1 SGHDN and CDR2 FVKESK. The CDR3 loop spans 15 amino acids. Deletions cut 4 bases from V and 2 bases from J, with 11 bases between. The CDR3 DNA is TGTGCCAGCAGCCGTTGGGGCATTAACACCGGGGAGCTGTTTTTT. It specifies CASSRWGINTGELFF.

CDR3 coding DNA: TGCGCCAGCAGCCCCGAGGGGAGGAACACTGAAGCTTTCTTT. It specifies CASSPEGRNTEAFF. The chain couples TRBV5-1 to TRBJ1-1; perhaps TRBD1 as D (5 bases). Germline V gene lookup returns CDR1 SGHRS and CDR2 YFSETQ. This CDR3 is 14 amino acids long. Trimming cost V 4 bases and J 1 base, with 11 bases left between them.

The chain carries TRBV20-1 and TRBJ1-4; possibly TRBD1 for D (6 bases). V gave up 5 bases and J gave up 2 bases, with 21 bases separating them. The CDR3 spans 17 residues. Germline CDR1 is DFQATT and CDR2 is SNEGSKA (reference sequence). This CDR3 is CSAPPKGGLSTNEKLFF. As DNA, the CDR3 is TGCAGTGCTCCGCCTAAGGGGGGGCTAAGCACTAATGAAAAACTGTTTTTT.

The rearrangement uses TRBV20-1 and TRBJ1-5; possible D gene TRBD1, 5 bases. The CDR3 has 16 amino acids. Trimming pared 1 base from V and 1 base from J, leaving 14 bases between. Germline values: CDR1 DFQATT, CDR2 SNEGSKA (reference sequence). CDR3 bases: TGCAGTGCTAGAGTGGGGGGGAGGTACAGCAATCAGCCCCAGCATTTT. Its protein is CSARVGGRYSNQPQHF.

The chain carries TRBV7-2 and TRBJ2-5, with D possibly matching TRBD1 (8 bases). Germline CDR1 SGHTA, CDR2 FQGNSA. This CDR3 is built from 16 residues. The V and J ends lost 5 bases and 4 bases respectively, with 20 bases between them. The CDR3 is CASSARTGRVLETQYF. DNA of the CDR3: TGTGCCAGCAGCGCACGGACAGGGAGGGTTTTAGAGACCCAGTACTTC.

This chain joins TRBV19 and TRBJ1-5; TRBD1 is a possible D gene (5 bases). This CDR3 region has 14 residues. V gave up 3 bases and J gave up 7 bases, with 13 bases separating them. Germline lookup yields CDR1 LNHDA and CDR2 SQIVND (reference sequence). Here the CDR3 DNA reads TGTGCCAGTAGTATTGGGGGAGGATTCCAGCCCCAGCATTTT. This encodes CASSIGGGFQPQHF.

The rearrangement links TRBV7-3 to TRBJ2-7; TRBD2 matches at 14 bases. The germline V gene has CDR1 SGHTA and CDR2 FQGTGA. V lost 5 bases and J lost 5; bases outside the gene matches: 5. CDR3 length: 15 amino acids. The CDR3 nucleotides read TGTGCCAGCAGCCCAGGGACTAGCGGGGGCCACGAGCAGTACTTC. Protein: CASSPGTSGGHEQYF.

The chain has TRBV20-1 and TRBJ1-5; perhaps TRBD1 as D (5 bases). Germline V gene sequence: CDR1 DFQATT, CDR2 SNEGSKA (reference sequence). With 0 bases removed from V and 2 bases from J, the gap between germline ends came to 20 bases. The CDR3 is made up of 18 amino acids. CDR3 sequence reads: CSARDIRRAGERNQPQHF. The CDR3, as DNA: TGCAGTGCTAGAGATATTAGGAGAGCGGGGGAACGCAATCAGCCCCAGCATTTT.

The chain is built from TRBV30 and TRBJ2-3; 8 bases match TRBD2. Germline V lookup: CDR1 GTSNPN, CDR2 SVGIG (reference sequence). The CDR3 spans 16 residues. Germline trimming cut 1 base from V and 3 bases from J; bases unmatched to any gene: 9. This CDR3 is CAWSAPGLETTDTQYF. The CDR3, as DNA: TGTGCCTGGAGTGCGCCGGGACTAGAAACGACAGATACGCAGTATTTT. Filled out from reference TRBV30 and TRBJ2-3, the complete variable domain reads SQTIHQWPATLVQPVGSPLSLECTVEGTSNPNLYWYRQAAGRGLQLLFYSVGIGQISSEVPQNLSASRPQDRQFILSSKKLLLSDSGFYLCAWSAPGLETTDTQYFGPGTRLTVL.

The chain couples TRBV7-9 to TRBJ1-1, with D perhaps TRBD1 (5 bases). This CDR3 is 13 amino acids long. V lost 5 bases and J 8 bases, leaving 15 bases between the germline ends. Germline-derived CDR1 and CDR2 are SEHNR and FQNEAQ (reference sequence). CDR3 amino acids: CASSRRGGPEAFF. CDR3 nucleotide sequence: TGTGCCAGCAGCAGACGCGGGGGACCCGAAGCTTTCTTT.

As regards this clonotype: It is likely a read error, because the conserved phenylalanine at the end of the CDR3 is missing. It is unclear where the CDR3 begins or ends on the DNA, so no DNA is shown, and the CDR3 is as TCRdb lists it. This chain connects TRBV29-1 to TRBJ2-1; the table names TRBD1, a call not compared with the DNA. Termini included, the CDR3 measures 12 amino acids. CDR1 and CDR2 from the germline V gene are SQVTM and ANQGSEA. The CDR3 loop reads CSVEPWTGGPSV.

The J gene is TRBJ2-5, the V gene TRBV2, with D tentatively TRBD1 or TRBD2 (5 bases each). Germline V gene data show CDR1 as SNHLY and CDR2 as FYNNEI. This CDR3 spans 13 amino acids. V was shortened by 1 base and J by 5 bases, with 8 bases between the two germline ends. CDR3 in DNA: TGTGCCAGCAGTGAAGGGGGGTTCGAGACCCAGTACTTC. The encoded protein is CASSEGGFETQYF.

This chain links TRBV20-1 with TRBJ2-2; D remains ambiguous. The CDR3 extends over 14 amino acids. Trimming took 3 bases from V and 4 from J, leaving 12 bases between them. In germline, CDR1 is DFQATT, CDR2 SNEGSKA (reference sequence). The DNA for the CDR3 is TGCAGTGCTAGGGGGTCTATTTCCACCGGGGAGCTGTTTTTT. It specifies CSARGSISTGELFF.